The 7 T cell receptor beta chains below were found in one sample sequenced in a study of Ad26.COV2.S vaccination and SARS-CoV-2 variants. Treatment: about 20 received Ad26.COV2.S at low or high dose, single or two shots; 5 received placebo; per-sample allocation not given. The study sampled participants on day 63 after the first vaccine or placebo injection. Some clones are missing from TCRdb's copy, which holds only in-frame ones; the method was immunoSEQ multiplex PCR. The sample has around 340,000 clones; 86% are singletons. The sample was peripheral blood, taken in a trial of Ad26.COV2.S vaccine versus placebo. The receptors were gathered from a person aged 18 to 59 who received the Ad26.COV2.S COVID-19 vaccine or a placebo.

The rearrangement uses TRBV29-1 and TRBJ2-7, with 7 bases fitting TRBD2. Germline V gene data show CDR1 as SQVTM and CDR2 as ANQGSEA. CDR3 length: 14 residues. Trimming at V came to 4 bases and at J to 7 bases, leaving 13 bases not matched to a gene. CDR3 loop: CSVGAWGLGGEQYF. The DNA of the CDR3 is TGCAGCGTTGGGGCTTGGGGACTCGGGGGGGAGCAGTACTTC.

V is TRBV9 and J is TRBJ2-1; 7 bases match TRBD1. This CDR3 region has 16 residues. Germline assignment: CDR1 SGDLS and CDR2 YYNGEE. The V and J ends lost 2 bases and 0 bases, in that order; junction bases with no gene match: 5. This chain's CDR3 is CASSVRDSDSYNEQFF. In nucleotides, the CDR3 is TGTGCCAGCAGCGTGAGGGACAGTGACTCCTACAATGAGCAGTTCTTC. Filled out from reference TRBV9 and TRBJ2-1, the complete variable domain reads DSGVTQTPKHLITATGQRVTLRCSPRSGDLSVYWYQQSLDQGLQFLIQYYNGEERAKGNILERFSAQQFPDLHSELNLSSLELGDSALYFCASSVRDSDSYNEQFFGPGTRLTVL.

This clone was seen once. This rearrangement joins TRBV5-6 to TRBJ1-1, with D perhaps matching TRBD1 (6 bases). V gave up 0 bases and J gave up 7 bases, with 10 bases separating them. Germline CDR1 SGHDT, CDR2 YYEEEE. The CDR3 has 13 amino acids. The CDR3 region is CASSLERTDEAFF. CDR3 DNA: TGTGCCAGCAGCTTGGAACGGACAGATGAAGCTTTCTTT.

The chain employs TRBV21-1 and TRBJ1-6. TRBV21-1 is marked as a pseudogene. CDR3 length: 14 residues. This CDR3 reads CASSKQAGKSPLHF. The CDR3 region has the DNA TGTGCCAGCAGCAAACAGGCGGGAAAATCACCCCTCCACTTT.

In DNA, the CDR3 is TGTGCCAGCAGCACAACAGGGAACTCCGCCGAGCAGTACTTC. Amino acid sequence: CASSTTGNSAEQYF. The gene calls are TRBV11-3 and TRBJ2-7; D possibly corresponds to TRBD1 (6 bases). This CDR3 has 14 residues. Trimming removed 5 bases at V and 6 bases at J, with 17 bases between. Germline V CDR1 and CDR2: SGHNT, YENEEA.

Ten or more counts support this clone. The chain employs TRBV6-5 and TRBJ2-7, with D possibly being TRBD2 (5 bases). CDR3 length: 14 residues. The V end was cut by 10 bases, the J end by 2 bases, with 18 bases between. In germline, CDR1 is MNHEY, CDR2 SVGAGI. The CDR3 region has the DNA TGTGCCACTATGGTACCTCGACTACCCTACGAGCAGTACTTC. Amino acid sequence: CATMVPRLPYEQYF.

The V and J genes are TRBV2 and TRBJ1-5; D is uncertain. V was pared by 5 bases and J by 4 bases, with 12 bases between. CDR1 and CDR2 from the germline V gene are SNHLY and FYNNEI. The CDR3 consists of 14 residues. CDR3 protein: CASSSEGSNQPQHF. Written as DNA, the CDR3 is TGTGCCAGCAGTTCAGAGGGAAGTAATCAGCCCCAGCATTTT.